This is a list of T cell receptor beta chains from one sample in a study of spatial heterogeneity in lung cancer. One entry per CDR3 protein results from TCRdb running MiXCR on the 5' RACE reads. Counted here are 30,000 to 40,000 distinct CDR3 sequences, 3% to 3.5% occurring once; the ten biggest clones make up roughly 40%. Sequencing used normal lung tissue next to the tumor, obtained at surgery. The receptor source for this set is a male donor with early-stage non-small cell lung cancer. CDR3s include the opening cysteine and the closing phenylalanine or tryptophan. Each record gives: CDR3 DNA, CDR3 protein, CDR3 length, J gene, V gene, D gene, clone size. A D gene is named only where the DNA matches it firmly. Size values are once, few and many counts, or a class for expanded clones, and some rows have none.

CDR3 DNA: TGTGCCAGCAGCGTATTCTGGGGGAGCTCCTACAATGAGCAGTTCTTC
CDR3 protein: CASSVFWGSSYNEQFF
CDR3 length: 16
J gene: TRBJ2-1
V gene: TRBV9
D gene: -
clone size: many

CDR3 DNA: TGTGCCGGCTCCGCTCTTGGGTACGAGCAGTACTTC
CDR3 protein: CAGSALGYEQYF
CDR3 length: 12
J gene: TRBJ2-7
V gene: TRBV7-9
D gene: -
clone size: -

CDR3 DNA: TGTGCCAGCAGCTTTAACGGGGGAGAGACCCAGTACTTC
CDR3 protein: CASSFNGGETQYF
CDR3 length: 13
J gene: TRBJ2-5
V gene: TRBV7-3
D gene: -
clone size: many

CDR3 DNA: TGCGCCAGCAGCTTGGGTGGCAGCACAGATACGCAGTATTTT
CDR3 protein: CASSLGGSTDTQYF
CDR3 length: 14
J gene: TRBJ2-3
V gene: TRBV5-1
D gene: -
clone size: many

CDR3 DNA: TGTGCCACCAGTGATTACGGAGCTAACTATGGCTACACCTTC
CDR3 protein: CATSDYGANYGYTF
CDR3 length: 14
J gene: TRBJ1-2
V gene: TRBV24-1
D gene: -
clone size: many

CDR3 DNA: TGTGCCAGCAGATTTATGGCCCGCACTGAAGCTTTCTTT
CDR3 protein: CASRFMARTEAFF
CDR3 length: 13
J gene: TRBJ1-1
V gene: TRBV6-5
D gene: -
clone size: few

CDR3 DNA: TGTGCCAGCAGACCGGGACTAACGTACAATGAGCAGTTCTTC
CDR3 protein: CASRPGLTYNEQFF
CDR3 length: 14
J gene: TRBJ2-1
V gene: TRBV6-2/TRBV6-3
D gene: TRBD2
clone size: many

CDR3 DNA: TGCGCCAGCAGTGAGGGTGCACGGCAGCCCCAGCATTTT
CDR3 protein: CASSEGARQPQHF
CDR3 length: 13
J gene: TRBJ1-5
V gene: TRBV10-2
D gene: -
clone size: many

CDR3 DNA: TGTGCCAGCAGACCCCCTCAAGAGACCCAGTACTTC
CDR3 protein: CASRPPQETQYF
CDR3 length: 12
J gene: TRBJ2-5
V gene: TRBV7-2
D gene: -
clone size: many

CDR3 DNA: TGTGCCTGGACTGCAGGGCCGTCCTATAATTCACCCCTCCACTTT
CDR3 protein: CAWTAGPSYNSPLHF
CDR3 length: 15
J gene: TRBJ1-6
V gene: TRBV30
D gene: -
clone size: -

CDR3 DNA: TGCGCCAGCAGCCGCACCGGGCCAAACACCGGGGAGCTGTTTTTT
CDR3 protein: CASSRTGPNTGELFF
CDR3 length: 15
J gene: TRBJ2-2
V gene: TRBV5-1
D gene: -
clone size: few

CDR3 DNA: TGCGCCAGCAGCTGGGGACTAGCGGGAGCGGGCACCGGGGAGCTGTTTTTT
CDR3 protein: CASSWGLAGAGTGELFF
CDR3 length: 17
J gene: TRBJ2-2
V gene: TRBV5-1
D gene: TRBD2
clone size: many

CDR3 DNA: TGCGCCAGCACACAGGGGGCGACCGGCACAGATACGCAGTATTTT
CDR3 protein: CASTQGATGTDTQYF
CDR3 length: 15
J gene: TRBJ2-3
V gene: TRBV5-1
D gene: TRBD1
clone size: many

CDR3 DNA: TGTGCCAGCAGCTTATCTAGTTTTCGGCAGGGGTATGGCTACACCTTC
CDR3 protein: CASSLSSFRQGYGYTF
CDR3 length: 16
J gene: TRBJ1-2
V gene: TRBV7-2
D gene: -
clone size: many

CDR3 DNA: TGTGCCAGCAGCTTAGCCACAGCTTATAGCAATCAGCCCCAGCATTTT
CDR3 protein: CASSLATAYSNQPQHF
CDR3 length: 16
J gene: TRBJ1-5
V gene: TRBV7-8
D gene: -
clone size: many

CDR3 DNA: TGTGCCACTCGCGGGGGCGAGCAGTACTTC
CDR3 protein: CATRGGEQYF
CDR3 length: 10
J gene: TRBJ2-7
V gene: TRBV6-2/TRBV6-3
D gene: TRBD2
clone size: many

CDR3 DNA: TGTGCCAGCAGCTTAAATAGCGATCTATCGCCCCTCCACTTT
CDR3 protein: CASSLNSDLSPLHF
CDR3 length: 14
J gene: TRBJ1-6
V gene: TRBV7-8
D gene: -
clone size: many

CDR3 DNA: TGTGCCAGCAAGGAGGGCACAGATACGCAGTATTTT
CDR3 protein: CASKEGTDTQYF
CDR3 length: 12
J gene: TRBJ2-3
V gene: TRBV28
D gene: -
clone size: many

CDR3 DNA: TGTTTGAGTCCTCCGAACAGGGGCGGATCAACTGAAGCTTTCTTT
CDR3 protein: CLSPPNRGGSTEAFF
CDR3 length: 15
J gene: TRBJ1-1
V gene: TRBV28
D gene: TRBD1
clone size: many

CDR3 DNA: TGCAGCGCCTCCTTGGGCTACACCTTC
CDR3 protein: CSASLGYTF
CDR3 length: 9
J gene: TRBJ1-2
V gene: TRBV29-1
D gene: -
clone size: many

CDR3 DNA: TGCAGTGCTAGCCGGTTCACTACAGATACGCAGTATTTT
CDR3 protein: CSASRFTTDTQYF
CDR3 length: 13
J gene: TRBJ2-3
V gene: TRBV20-1
D gene: -
clone size: many

CDR3 DNA: TGTGCCAGCAGTACACAGACAGCAACAGATACGCAGTATTTT
CDR3 protein: CASSTQTATDTQYF
CDR3 length: 14
J gene: TRBJ2-3
V gene: TRBV28
D gene: -
clone size: many

CDR3 DNA: TGTGCCAGCAGTTCCCCCCCGAGCGGGACGAAGACCCAGTACTTC
CDR3 protein: CASSSPPSGTKTQYF
CDR3 length: 15
J gene: TRBJ2-5
V gene: TRBV28
D gene: TRBD2
clone size: many

CDR3 DNA: TGCAGCGTTCCCGGAGGGAACCCCGGGGAGCTGTTTTTT
CDR3 protein: CSVPGGNPGELFF
CDR3 length: 13
J gene: TRBJ2-2
V gene: TRBV29-1
D gene: -
clone size: many

CDR3 DNA: TGCGCCAGCAGCTTGGGGGACAGGGATGGTGGCTACACCTTC
CDR3 protein: CASSLGDRDGGYTF
CDR3 length: 14
J gene: TRBJ1-2
V gene: TRBV5-1
D gene: TRBD1
clone size: many

CDR3 DNA: TGTGCCAGCACTCCGGGGGGAAACTACGAGCAGTACTTC
CDR3 protein: CASTPGGNYEQYF
CDR3 length: 13
J gene: TRBJ2-7
V gene: TRBV12-3/TRBV12-4
D gene: TRBD2
clone size: many

CDR3 DNA: TGTGCCAGCTCACAAAGCGGGGGACGATACGAGCAGTACTTC
CDR3 protein: CASSQSGGRYEQYF
CDR3 length: 14
J gene: TRBJ2-7
V gene: TRBV18
D gene: TRBD2
clone size: many

CDR3 DNA: TGCGCCAGCAGCTCCGGGACGGCCGAGCGGTTCTTC
CDR3 protein: CASSSGTAERFF
CDR3 length: 12
J gene: TRBJ2-1
V gene: TRBV5-1
D gene: -
clone size: many

CDR3 DNA: TGTGCCAGCAGTCTAGGGGATGGGGCCGGGGAGCTGTTTTTT
CDR3 protein: CASSLGDGAGELFF
CDR3 length: 14
J gene: TRBJ2-2
V gene: TRBV28
D gene: -
clone size: many

CDR3 DNA: TGCAGCGTTGAAGATTTTAGAAACAATGAGCAGTTCTTC
CDR3 protein: CSVEDFRNNEQFF
CDR3 length: 13
J gene: TRBJ2-1
V gene: TRBV29-1
D gene: -
clone size: many

CDR3 DNA: TGTGCCAGCAGCTTCGACAGGGCTGAAGCTTTCTTT
CDR3 protein: CASSFDRAEAFF
CDR3 length: 12
J gene: TRBJ1-1
V gene: TRBV6-5
D gene: TRBD1
clone size: many

CDR3 DNA: TGTGCCAGCAGTTTAGGAGGGACAGCAATCAATGAGCAGTTCTTC
CDR3 protein: CASSLGGTAINEQFF
CDR3 length: 15
J gene: TRBJ2-1
V gene: TRBV12-3/TRBV12-4
D gene: TRBD1
clone size: many

CDR3 DNA: TGTGCCACCAGTCCCAGCGGGAGTAGGTACAATGAGCAGTTCTTC
CDR3 protein: CATSPSGSRYNEQFF
CDR3 length: 15
J gene: TRBJ2-1
V gene: TRBV24-1
D gene: TRBD2
clone size: many

CDR3 DNA: TGTGCCATCACTCTCGGACAGGGAGGGGCAGATACGCAGTATTTT
CDR3 protein: CAITLGQGGADTQYF
CDR3 length: 15
J gene: TRBJ2-3
V gene: TRBV10-3
D gene: -
clone size: many

CDR3 DNA: TGTGCCAGCAGCTTTGGCCCTGGTCGCACAGATACGCAGTATTTT
CDR3 protein: CASSFGPGRTDTQYF
CDR3 length: 15
J gene: TRBJ2-3
V gene: TRBV11-2
D gene: -
clone size: many

CDR3 DNA: TGCAGTGCTAGAGATTTAGCGGGCTACTACGAGCAGTACTTC
CDR3 protein: CSARDLAGYYEQYF
CDR3 length: 14
J gene: TRBJ2-7
V gene: TRBV20-1
D gene: TRBD2
clone size: -

CDR3 DNA: TGCAGTGCTAGAAACTGGACTGAGCAGTTCTTC
CDR3 protein: CSARNWTEQFF
CDR3 length: 11
J gene: TRBJ2-1
V gene: TRBV20-1
D gene: -
clone size: many

CDR3 DNA: TGTGCCAGCAGTGAACAGGCTTCCTATGGCTACACCTTC
CDR3 protein: CASSEQASYGYTF
CDR3 length: 13
J gene: TRBJ1-2
V gene: TRBV6-1
D gene: -
clone size: many

CDR3 DNA: TGTGCCAGCAGCTCCAATCGAGCCTCCTACAATGAGCAGTTCTTC
CDR3 protein: CASSSNRASYNEQFF
CDR3 length: 15
J gene: TRBJ2-1
V gene: TRBV5-6
D gene: -
clone size: many

CDR3 DNA: TGCATCCCCGGGACTAGCGGGTGGGGAGATACGCAGTATTTT
CDR3 protein: CIPGTSGWGDTQYF
CDR3 length: 14
J gene: TRBJ2-3
V gene: TRBV20-1
D gene: TRBD2
clone size: -

CDR3 DNA: TGCGCCAGCAGCCAAGCCAGGGCCGGATATTCACCCCTCCACTTT
CDR3 protein: CASSQARAGYSPLHF
CDR3 length: 15
J gene: TRBJ1-6
V gene: TRBV4-1
D gene: -
clone size: -

CDR3 DNA: TGTGCCTGGAGCATCCGCAGGGGGCACAATTCACCCCTCCACTTT
CDR3 protein: CAWSIRRGHNSPLHF
CDR3 length: 15
J gene: TRBJ1-6
V gene: TRBV30
D gene: TRBD1
clone size: -

CDR3 DNA: TGTGCCAGCAGTTTATTACAGGGGATGAAGCCCCAGCATTTT
CDR3 protein: CASSLLQGMKPQHF
CDR3 length: 14
J gene: TRBJ1-5
V gene: TRBV28
D gene: TRBD1
clone size: many

CDR3 DNA: TGCAGTGCCACAGACAGCTATCAGCCCCAGCATTTT
CDR3 protein: CSATDSYQPQHF
CDR3 length: 12
J gene: TRBJ1-5
V gene: TRBV20-1
D gene: -
clone size: many

CDR3 DNA: TGTGCCAGCAGGTCGCCACAGGGGGCGAACACCGGGGAGCTGTTTTTT
CDR3 protein: CASRSPQGANTGELFF
CDR3 length: 16
J gene: TRBJ2-2
V gene: TRBV6-5
D gene: TRBD1
clone size: few

CDR3 DNA: TGTGCCAGCAGTACTCCAGGGGGCTACACCTTC
CDR3 protein: CASSTPGGYTF
CDR3 length: 11
J gene: TRBJ1-2
V gene: TRBV28
D gene: -
clone size: many

CDR3 DNA: TGCGCCAGCAGCCCGGGACAACTCCAAGAGACCCAGTACTTC
CDR3 protein: CASSPGQLQETQYF
CDR3 length: 14
J gene: TRBJ2-5
V gene: TRBV5-1
D gene: -
clone size: few

CDR3 DNA: TGTGCCAGCAGTTACTCGACAGGGGCTTTTTTCAACTATGGCTACACCTTC
CDR3 protein: CASSYSTGAFFNYGYTF
CDR3 length: 17
J gene: TRBJ1-2
V gene: TRBV6-5
D gene: TRBD1
clone size: many

CDR3 DNA: TGCAGTGCACGGACAGGTTTCAACTATGGCTACACCTTC
CDR3 protein: CSARTGFNYGYTF
CDR3 length: 13
J gene: TRBJ1-2
V gene: TRBV20-1
D gene: TRBD1
clone size: few

CDR3 DNA: TGTGCCAGCACCACTCCCGCTAGCGGGTACGAGCAGTACTTC
CDR3 protein: CASTTPASGYEQYF
CDR3 length: 14
J gene: TRBJ2-7
V gene: TRBV7-9
D gene: TRBD2
clone size: few

CDR3 DNA: TGTGCCAGCTCACCCGGGACAGAAGGTCAGCCCCAGCATTTT
CDR3 protein: CASSPGTEGQPQHF
CDR3 length: 14
J gene: TRBJ1-5
V gene: TRBV18
D gene: TRBD1
clone size: many

CDR3 DNA: TGTGCCAGCGGGGGGATACAGTTGGGCAATGAGCAGTTCTTC
CDR3 protein: CASGGIQLGNEQFF
CDR3 length: 14
J gene: TRBJ2-1
V gene: TRBV2
D gene: -
clone size: many